Each of the 27 T cell receptor beta chains below was sequenced from the same sample in a study of T cell responses to AZD1222 COVID-19 vaccine. Produced via immunoSEQ multiplex PCR; TCRdb's table is partial and in-frame only. The table lists 200,000 or so clones, 80% to 95% of them singletons. This sample comprised peripheral blood, obtained on day 0 of AZD1222 vaccination. These receptors were taken from an adult in good health.

The gene calls are TRBV24-1 and TRBJ1-1; possibly TRBD1 for D (6 bases). V was cut by 4 bases and J by 1 base, with 6 bases left in between. There are 13 residues in the CDR3. The germline CDR1 and CDR2 sequences are KGHDR and SFDVKD. The CDR3: CATSEGQNTEAFF. CDR3 in DNA: TGTGCCACCAGTGAGGGACAGAACACTGAAGCTTTCTTT.

The chain recombines TRBV6-6 with TRBJ2-1, with 13 bases aligning to TRBD2. The CDR3 sequence is 15 residues long. V gave up 7 bases and J gave up 5 bases; unmatched junction bases: 5. Germline-derived CDR1 and CDR2 are MNHNY and SVGAGI (reference sequence). This CDR3 is CASIRTSGSHNEQFF. In nucleotides, the CDR3 is TGTGCCAGCATTAGGACTAGCGGGAGCCACAATGAGCAGTTCTTC.

The V call is TRBV12-5, the J call TRBJ1-5, with D perhaps matching TRBD1 (5 bases). The V gene lost 2 bases and the J gene lost 0 bases, with 11 bases spanning the gap. Per germline, CDR1 LGHNT and CDR2 FRNRAP. The CDR3 is 16 residues long. Here the CDR3 reads CASGLITGDSNQPQHF. As DNA, the CDR3 is TGTGCTAGTGGTTTGATTACAGGCGATAGCAATCAGCCCCAGCATTTT.

The CDR3 sequence is CASSISTGANVLTF. In nucleotides, the CDR3 is TGTGCCAGTAGTATATCAACTGGGGCCAACGTCCTGACTTTC. The chain uses TRBV19 and TRBJ2-6; no definite D call. The CDR3 sequence is 14 residues long. Per germline, CDR1 LNHDA and CDR2 SQIVND (reference sequence). V shed 2 bases and J shed 2 bases, with 4 bases lying between them. Together with reference TRBV19 and TRBJ2-6, the CDR3 gives the full variable domain: DGGITQSPKYLFRKEGQNVTLSCEQNLNHDAMYWYRQDPGQGLRLIYYSQIVNDFQKGDIAEGYSVSREKKESFPLTVTSAQKNPTAFYLCASSISTGANVLTFGAGSRLTVL.

The gene calls are TRBV2 and TRBJ1-3, with 9 bases fitting TRBD1. Germline V CDR1 and CDR2: SNHLY, FYNNEI. Trimming took 8 bases from V and 4 from J; bases not matched to a gene: 6. The CDR3 length is 14 residues. The CDR3 nucleotides are TGTGCCAGCGGACCACAGGGGGCAGGAAACACCATATATTTT. This translates into CASGPQGAGNTIYF.

The V call is TRBV7-9, the J call TRBJ2-7; perhaps TRBD1 as D (7 bases). The germline V and J ends were trimmed by 4 bases and 2 bases, with 15 bases remaining between them. CDR3 length: 15 amino acids. Germline V gene sequence: CDR1 SEHNR, CDR2 FQNEAQ (reference sequence). In nucleotides, the CDR3 is TGTGCCAGCAGCTCAACGGGGGACAGAGCCTACGAGCAGTACTTC. It codes for CASSSTGDRAYEQYF.

The rearrangement joins TRBV12-3 or TRBV12-4 to TRBJ2-7; D may correspond to TRBD1 or TRBD2 (7 bases each). The CDR3 consists of 13 residues. The ends were cut back, 8 bases at V and 0 bases at J, with 11 bases in the middle. CDR3 sequence reads: CASGGDSSYEQYF. The CDR3 DNA is TGTGCCAGCGGGGGGGACAGCTCCTACGAGCAGTACTTC.

The J gene is TRBJ2-5, the V gene TRBV9; D ambiguous. CDR3 length: 14 residues. Germline assignment: CDR1 SGDLS and CDR2 YYNGEE. Trimming stripped 0 bases from V and 1 base from J, with 7 bases between. CDR3 residues: CASSVAALQETQYF. The CDR3 region has the DNA TGTGCCAGCAGCGTAGCCGCCCTCCAAGAGACCCAGTACTTC.

This clone is a singleton in its sample. V and J are TRBV24-1 and TRBJ2-1; possible D gene TRBD1, 6 bases. V lost 2 bases to trimming and J lost 3 bases, with 13 bases between them. The CDR3 runs to 16 residues. Germline values: CDR1 KGHDR, CDR2 SFDVKD. CDR3 amino acids: CATSDSGGQFYNEQFF. CDR3 nucleotide sequence: TGTGCCACCAGTGATTCTGGGGGCCAGTTCTACAATGAGCAGTTCTTC.

This clone was found once. The chain uses TRBV18 and TRBJ2-7; D tentatively reads TRBD1 or TRBD2 (5 bases each). This CDR3 region has 15 residues. Germline V CDR1 and CDR2: KGHSH, LQKENI. Trimming removed 5 bases at V and 6 bases at J, with 20 bases between. The CDR3 region has the DNA TGTGCCAGCTCAGGCCTGACCGGGACCGGGGTCGAGCAGTACTTC. Protein product: CASSGLTGTGVEQYF.

This chain links TRBV1 with TRBJ2-2; no check of the table's D call, TRBD2, against the DNA was made. TRBV1 constitutes a pseudogene. CDR3 length equals 16 residues. The CDR3 nucleotides read TGCACCAGCAGCCAAGGACTAGCGGGGCCGACCGGGGAGCTGTTTTTT. It yields the protein CTSSQGLAGPTGELFF.

J is TRBJ1-5 and V is TRBV5-1; D is perhaps TRBD1 (5 bases). The CDR3 runs 15 residues. With 3 bases removed from V and 4 bases from J, the gap between germline ends came to 14 bases. Per the germline V gene, CDR1 is SGHRS and CDR2 is YFSETQ. The chain's CDR3 is CASSYDPGTNQPQHF. DNA for the CDR3: TGCGCCAGCAGCTATGATCCGGGGACTAATCAGCCCCAGCATTTT.

The chain links TRBV4-2 to TRBJ2-4; 9 nucleotides align to TRBD2. Germline trimming cut 0 bases from V and 9 bases from J; bases unmatched to any gene: 15. The CDR3 contains 18 residues. Germline CDR1 is LGHNA and CDR2 is YNFKEQ. The CDR3 nucleotides are TGTGCCAGCAGCCAAGATGGGCCACGGGGGACTAGCAGGGTCATTCAGTACTTC. Protein: CASSQDGPRGTSRVIQYF.

On this clone itself: Other DNA sequences of this sample code for an identical CDR3. The chain links TRBV12-3 or TRBV12-4 to TRBJ1-1; D is ambiguous. V was clipped by 4 bases and J by 0 bases, with 6 bases between them. The CDR3 totals 13 residues. CDR3 loop: CASSSTLNTEAFF. The CDR3 DNA reads as TGTGCCAGCAGTTCGACCTTGAACACTGAAGCTTTCTTT.

The chain joins TRBV19 to TRBJ1-1; 7 bases align to TRBD1. This CDR3 region has 14 residues. CDR1 is LNHDA, CDR2 SQIVND, per germline (reference sequence). The V segment lost 6 bases and the J segment 0 bases; nucleotides outside the gene matches: 4. This CDR3 is CASREGTVNTEAFF. Here the CDR3 DNA reads TGTGCCAGTAGAGAAGGGACAGTGAACACTGAAGCTTTCTTT.

This rearrangement joins TRBV4-2 to TRBJ2-1, with 8 bases lining up with TRBD1. The germline V gene encodes CDR1 LGHNA and CDR2 YNFKEQ. After removal of 2 bases from V and 10 bases from J, the junction contained 16 bases not matched to a gene. CDR3 length equals 17 residues. CDR3 region: CASSQHTGTGDVGEQFF. CDR3 sequence (DNA): TGTGCCAGCAGCCAACACACCGGGACAGGAGACGTCGGAGAGCAGTTCTTC.

The genes are TRBV19 and TRBJ1-1; D call uncertain. Germline loops: CDR1 LNHDA, CDR2 SQIVND (reference sequence). CDR3 length equals 13 residues. Trimming pared 4 bases from V and 8 bases from J, leaving 14 bases between. The CDR3 reads CASSTAPPTEAFF. The DNA for the CDR3 is TGTGCCAGTAGTACAGCCCCCCCAACCGAAGCTTTCTTT.

V usage is TRBV21-1 and J usage is TRBJ1-6; the table calls TRBD1, which could not be checked here. TRBV21-1 has pseudogene status. The CDR3 length is 14 residues. CDR3 residues: CASLFRPINSPLHF. CDR3 nucleotides: TGTGCCAGCCTTTTCAGGCCTATTAATTCACCCCTCCACTTT.

The V and J genes are TRBV27 and TRBJ1-2; a weak D match, TRBD1 (6 bases). Trimming shortened V by 4 bases and J by 4 bases, and 10 bases separated the two germline ends. The CDR3 extends over 13 amino acids. The germline V gene encodes CDR1 MNHEY and CDR2 SMNVEV (reference sequence). The CDR3, as DNA: TGTGCCAGCAGTTACAGGGCGGGCTATGGCTACACCTTC. The encoded protein is CASSYRAGYGYTF.

This clone appeared once. J is TRBJ2-1 and V is TRBV7-9, with TRBD2 matching 9 bases. The CDR3 has 16 residues. Germline V gene data show CDR1 as SEHNR and CDR2 as FQNEAQ (reference sequence). After removal of 3 bases from V and 4 bases from J, the junction contained 7 bases not matched to a gene. CDR3 nucleotide sequence: TGTGCCAGCAGCTTTAGCGGGAGCGCCCTATACAATGAGCAGTTCTTC. The encoded protein is CASSFSGSALYNEQFF.

The chain carries TRBV7-9 and TRBJ2-7, with TRBD1 matching 10 bases. This CDR3 spans 16 amino acids. Trimming took 4 bases from V and 5 from J; bases not matched to a gene: 11. Germline V gene sequence: CDR1 SEHNR, CDR2 FQNEAQ (reference sequence). CDR3 nucleotide sequence: TGTGCCAGCAGCTCCGTCGGGACAGGGGAAAGCCACGAGCAGTACTTC. It specifies CASSSVGTGESHEQYF.

The chain has TRBV24-1 and TRBJ1-2; the D gene is possibly TRBD1 (5 bases). Trimming pared 9 bases from V and 2 bases from J, leaving 9 bases between. The CDR3 is 12 amino acids. Germline CDR1 and CDR2: KGHDR and SFDVKD. CDR3 in amino acids: CATGTENYGYTF. CDR3 DNA: TGTGCCACCGGGACGGAGAACTATGGCTACACCTTC.

This chain links TRBV5-4 with TRBJ2-1, with a weak D call TRBD2 (6 bases). Looked up from germline, CDR1 is SGHNT and CDR2 is YYREEE (reference sequence). This CDR3 is built from 15 residues. V was cut by 7 bases and J by 8 bases, with 22 bases left in between. This CDR3 reads CASQPAGQVDHEQFF. Here the CDR3 DNA reads TGTGCCAGCCAGCCCGCGGGGCAGGTAGATCATGAGCAGTTCTTC.

The CDR3 is CASSLLAELNYEQYF. The CDR3 region has the DNA TGTGCCAGTAGTCTCTTAGCGGAGCTTAACTACGAGCAGTACTTC. This chain joins TRBV19 and TRBJ2-7; a weak D match, TRBD2 (6 bases). Trimming took 5 bases from V and 3 from J, leaving 17 bases between them. This CDR3 spans 15 amino acids. Germline assignment: CDR1 LNHDA and CDR2 SQIVND (reference sequence).

The J gene is TRBJ2-4, the V gene TRBV18, with 9 bases identical to TRBD1. With V trimmed by 5 bases and J by 0 bases, 5 bases remained unmatched. The CDR3 covers 16 residues. CDR1 and CDR2 (germline): KGHSH, LQKENI. CDR3 nucleotide sequence: TGTGCCAGCTCAACGACAGGGGGAGCAGCCAAAAACATTCAGTACTTC. As protein: CASSTTGGAAKNIQYF.

The chain recombines TRBV19 with TRBJ2-5; D perhaps matches TRBD1 (5 bases). Germline-derived CDR1 and CDR2 are LNHDA and SQIVND (reference sequence). The CDR3 spans 13 residues. The ends were cut back, 11 bases at V and 0 bases at J, with 13 bases in the middle. The CDR3 sequence: CAGIRQHQETQYF. The CDR3, as DNA: TGTGCCGGGATCCGACAGCACCAAGAGACCCAGTACTTC.

V usage is TRBV5-1 and J usage is TRBJ1-4, with D possibly TRBD1 on 5 matching bases. V dropped 5 bases and J dropped 3 bases, with 20 bases sitting between them. Looked up from germline, CDR1 is SGHRS and CDR2 is YFSETQ. The CDR3 is 17 residues long. CDR3 nucleotides: TGCGCCAGCAGGACGGGCAGCGGGGGGATAGCTAATGAAAAACTGTTTTTT. This sequence encodes CASRTGSGGIANEKLFF.